These 12 T cell receptor beta chains share one sample of origin, sequenced in a study of shared clonotypes between healthy human individuals. Terminally differentiated effector memory CD45RA+ cells were excluded from the naive CD8 cells, which were CD45RO-negative and positively selected for CCR7. Generated by immunoSEQ multiplex PCR, the TCRdb table keeps only in-frame clones and is missing some. Among a few million clones listed, 93% were seen once. Sequencing input: naive CD8+ T cells from PBMCs. The receptor source for this set is a man between 18 and 29 years old in good health. Some clones in this sample may be carry-over from other donors' samples.

This rearrangement joins TRBV9 to TRBJ2-1; 8 bases map to TRBD2. With V trimmed by 5 bases and J by 5 bases, 6 bases remained unmatched. Germline CDR1 reads SGDLS; CDR2 reads YYNGEE. The CDR3 loop spans 14 amino acids. The DNA for the CDR3 is TGTGCCAGCAGGGGCGGGGGGATACACAATGAGCAGTTCTTC. This sequence encodes CASRGGGIHNEQFF.

The J gene is TRBJ2-3, the V gene TRBV5-1; D may match TRBD1 or TRBD2 (5 bases each). Trimming pared 5 bases from V and 2 bases from J, leaving 12 bases between. This CDR3 region has 14 residues. CDR1 SGHRS and CDR2 YFSETQ come from the germline V gene. CDR3 coding DNA: TGCGCCAGCAGACCTACCGGGGCCACAGATACGCAGTATTTT. Its protein is CASRPTGATDTQYF.

The genes are TRBV19 and TRBJ2-3; TRBD2 aligns across 13 bases. Germline-derived CDR1 and CDR2 are LNHDA and SQIVND (reference sequence). With 6 bases clipped from V and 6 bases from J, the junction kept 6 bases outside the gene matches. This CDR3 comprises 15 residues. CDR3 sequence: CASRVWTSGGDTQYF. The CDR3 bases are TGTGCCAGTAGGGTCTGGACTAGCGGGGGCGATACGCAGTATTTT.

The chain has TRBV6-5 and TRBJ2-7; possible D gene TRBD2, 6 bases. Germline assignment: CDR1 MNHEY and CDR2 SVGAGI. Between the trimmed V and J ends, which lost 4 bases and 5 bases, there was a span of 12 bases. The CDR3 spans 13 residues. The CDR3 loop reads CASSSRLGNEQYF. The DNA for the CDR3 is TGTGCCAGCAGTTCCCGACTAGGGAACGAGCAGTACTTC.

As concerns this clone: This sample also contains other DNA sequences that code for the same CDR3. The chain uses TRBV28 and TRBJ2-2; D uncertain. Germline loops: CDR1 MDHEN, CDR2 SYDVKM. Trimming shortened V by 3 bases and J by 9 bases, and 5 bases separated the two germline ends. CDR3 length equals 11 residues. CDR3 amino acids: CASSFRRELFF. The CDR3 nucleotides read TGTGCCAGCAGTTTTAGGCGGGAGCTGTTTTTT. The full variable domain, its missing parts supplied by reference TRBV28 and TRBJ2-2, is DVKVTQSSRYLVKRTGEKVFLECVQDMDHENMFWYRQDPGLGLRLIYFSYDVKMKEKGDIPEGYSVSREKKERFSLILESASTNQTSMYLCASSFRRELFFGEGSRLTVL.

This chain connects TRBV9 to TRBJ1-2; D remains ambiguous. V gave up 3 bases and J gave up 2 bases, with 14 bases separating them. Germline V gene lookup returns CDR1 SGDLS and CDR2 YYNGEE. This CDR3 is 15 amino acids long. CDR3 bases: TGTGCCAGCAGCGGACCGATGGGCAGGAACTATGGCTACACCTTC. Translated, it gives CASSGPMGRNYGYTF.

Points on this clone: The same CDR3 can be traced to other DNA sequences in this sample. CDR3 nucleotides: TGTGCCAGCAGTTTCGGTGTAGGATACGAGCAGTACTTC. This sequence encodes CASSFGVGYEQYF. The rearrangement joins TRBV27 to TRBJ2-7; D not resolved. V dropped 3 bases and J dropped 4 bases, with 10 bases sitting between them. CDR3 length: 13 residues. Germline lookup yields CDR1 MNHEY and CDR2 SMNVEV (reference sequence).

The rearrangement uses TRBV29-1 and TRBJ1-2; 7 nucleotides align to TRBD1. From germline, CDR1 is SQVTM and CDR2 ANQGSEA. The CDR3 is made up of 16 amino acids. Losses at the gene ends were 4 bases for V and 0 bases for J; bases not matched to a gene: 11. CDR3 in amino acids: CSVVLWDSDPNYGYTF. CDR3 nucleotides: TGCAGCGTTGTGCTTTGGGACAGCGACCCTAACTATGGCTACACCTTC. The variable domain in full, with the rest retrieved from reference TRBV29-1 and TRBJ1-2, is SAVISQKPSRDICQRGTSLTIQCQVDSQVTMMFWYRQQPGQSLTLIATANQGSEATYESGFVIDKFPISRPNLTFSTLTVSNMSPEDSSIYLCSVVLWDSDPNYGYTFGSGTRLTVV.

The chain recombines TRBV5-1 with TRBJ2-7; 8 bases agree with TRBD1. With V trimmed by 5 bases and J by 3 bases, 7 bases remained unmatched. Germline lookup yields CDR1 SGHRS and CDR2 YFSETQ. The CDR3 covers 14 residues. CDR3 bases: TGCGCCAGCAGTGCCTGGACAGGGAGCTACGAGCAGTACTTC. Its protein product is CASSAWTGSYEQYF. Variable domain in full (rest from reference TRBV5-1 and TRBJ2-7): KAGVTQTPRYLIKTRGQQVTLSCSPISGHRSVSWYQQTPGQGLQFLFEYFSETQRNKGNFPGRFSGRQFSNSRSEMNVSTLELGDSALYLCASSAWTGSYEQYFGPGTRLTVT.

Details on this clone: Other nucleotide sequences from this sample produce the same CDR3. J is TRBJ1-1 and V is TRBV27; a possible D gene is TRBD1 (5 bases). The CDR3 extends over 14 amino acids. Trimming removed 3 bases from V and 4 bases from J, with 12 bases in between. CDR1 is MNHEY, CDR2 SMNVEV, per germline (reference sequence). The CDR3 DNA is TGTGCCAGCAGTTTCGGGGGTGCTGGCACTGAAGCTTTCTTT. Translating gives CASSFGGAGTEAFF.

Worth noting for this clone: Within the sample, other DNA sequences also encode this same CDR3. The rearrangement joins TRBV7-9 to TRBJ1-5; D is ambiguous. Germline lookup yields CDR1 SEHNR and CDR2 FQNEAQ (reference sequence). The length of the CDR3 is 14 residues. V was trimmed by 0 bases and J by 4 bases, leaving 7 bases between them. CDR3 coding DNA: TGTGCCAGCAGCTTAGCCGGGATAAATCAGCCCCAGCATTTT. Protein sequence: CASSLAGINQPQHF.

The J gene is TRBJ1-3, the V gene TRBV7-2; TRBD1 matches at 8 bases. The CDR3 has 18 residues. After removal of 2 bases from V and 6 bases from J, the junction contained 15 bases not matched to a gene. Germline loops: CDR1 SGHTA, CDR2 FQGNSA. CDR3 region: CASSLLDGGQEGKNTIYF. CDR3 sequence (DNA): TGTGCCAGCAGCTTACTGGATGGGGGACAGGAGGGAAAAAACACCATATATTTT. Full variable domain (remainder filled in from reference TRBV7-2 and TRBJ1-3): GAGVSQSPSNKVTEKGKDVELRCDPISGHTALYWYRQSLGQGLEFLIYFQGNSAPDKSGLPSDRFSAERTGGSVSTLTIQRTQQEDSAVYLCASSLLDGGQEGKNTIYFGEGSWLTVV.